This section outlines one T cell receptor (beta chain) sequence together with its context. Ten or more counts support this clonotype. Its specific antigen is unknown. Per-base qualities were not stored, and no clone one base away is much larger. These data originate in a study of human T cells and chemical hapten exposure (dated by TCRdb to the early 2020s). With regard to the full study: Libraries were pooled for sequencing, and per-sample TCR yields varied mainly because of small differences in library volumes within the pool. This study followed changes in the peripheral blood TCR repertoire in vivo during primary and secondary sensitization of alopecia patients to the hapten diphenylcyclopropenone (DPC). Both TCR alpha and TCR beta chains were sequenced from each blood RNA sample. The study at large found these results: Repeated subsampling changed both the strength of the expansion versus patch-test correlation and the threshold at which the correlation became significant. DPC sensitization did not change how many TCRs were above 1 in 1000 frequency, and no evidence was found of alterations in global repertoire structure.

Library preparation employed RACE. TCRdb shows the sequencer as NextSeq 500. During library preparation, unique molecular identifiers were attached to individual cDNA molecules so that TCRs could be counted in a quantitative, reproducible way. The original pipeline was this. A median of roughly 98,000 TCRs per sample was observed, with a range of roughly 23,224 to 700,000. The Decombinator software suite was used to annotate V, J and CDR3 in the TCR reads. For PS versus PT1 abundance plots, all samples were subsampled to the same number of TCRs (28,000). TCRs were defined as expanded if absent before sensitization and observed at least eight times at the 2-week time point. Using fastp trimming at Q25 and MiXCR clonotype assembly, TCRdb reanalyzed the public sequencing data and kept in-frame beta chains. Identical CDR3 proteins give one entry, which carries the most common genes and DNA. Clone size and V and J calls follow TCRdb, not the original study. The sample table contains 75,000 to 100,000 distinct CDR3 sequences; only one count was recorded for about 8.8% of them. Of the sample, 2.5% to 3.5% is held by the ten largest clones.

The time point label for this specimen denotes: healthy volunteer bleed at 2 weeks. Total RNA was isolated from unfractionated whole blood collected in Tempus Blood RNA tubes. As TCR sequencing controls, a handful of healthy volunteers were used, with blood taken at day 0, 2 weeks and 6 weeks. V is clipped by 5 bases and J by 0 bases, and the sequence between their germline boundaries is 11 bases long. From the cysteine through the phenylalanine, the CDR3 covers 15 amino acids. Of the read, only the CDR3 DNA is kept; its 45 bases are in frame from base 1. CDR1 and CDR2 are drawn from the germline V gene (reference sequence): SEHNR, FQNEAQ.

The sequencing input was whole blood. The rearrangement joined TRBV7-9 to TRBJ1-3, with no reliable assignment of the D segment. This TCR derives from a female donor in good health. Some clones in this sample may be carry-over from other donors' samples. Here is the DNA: TGTGCCAGCAGCGTCGAATTCTACTCTGGAAACACCATATATTTT. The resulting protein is CASSVEFYSGNTIYF.